The clone carrying this T cell receptor beta chain was detected ten times or more. Per the germline V gene, CDR1 is LGHNA and CDR2 is YSLEER. The trim removed 4 bases at V and 0 bases at J, leaving 4 bases unmatched. CDR3 length: 15 amino acids. TCRdb re-analysed the 5' RACE reads in MiXCR, keeping a single row per CDR3 protein. The sample includes roughly 60,000 distinct CDR3 sequences, under 8% of them seen just once. The source of the sample is a study of early T cells in non-severe SARS-CoV-2 infection. Across the study: Sequencing input comprised bulk RNA from unsorted whole blood; chain pairing was not available.

The sequencing here drew on whole blood, taken at baseline. The TCR comes from an adult who was a healthcare worker with PCR-confirmed SARS-CoV-2 infection or an uninfected control (not recorded which). The chain couples TRBV4-3 to TRBJ2-3; 7 bases are shared with TRBD1. CDR3: CASSLGQLSTDTQYF. In DNA form, the CDR3 reads TGCGCCAGCAGCCTGGGACAGCTTAGCACAGATACGCAGTATTTT.